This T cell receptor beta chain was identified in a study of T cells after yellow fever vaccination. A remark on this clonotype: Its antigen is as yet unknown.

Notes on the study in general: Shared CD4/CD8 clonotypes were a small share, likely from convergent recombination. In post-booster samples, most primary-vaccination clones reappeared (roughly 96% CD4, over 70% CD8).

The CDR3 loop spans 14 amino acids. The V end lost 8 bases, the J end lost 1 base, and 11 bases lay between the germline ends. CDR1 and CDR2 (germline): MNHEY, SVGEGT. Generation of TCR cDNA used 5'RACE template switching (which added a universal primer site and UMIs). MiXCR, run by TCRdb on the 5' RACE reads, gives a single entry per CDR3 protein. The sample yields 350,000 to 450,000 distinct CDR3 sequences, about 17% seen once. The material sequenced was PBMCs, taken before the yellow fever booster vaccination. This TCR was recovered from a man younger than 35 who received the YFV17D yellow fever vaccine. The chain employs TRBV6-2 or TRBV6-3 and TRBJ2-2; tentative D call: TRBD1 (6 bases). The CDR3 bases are TGTGCCAGCGGAATGGGACAGAACACCGGGGAGCTGTTTTTT. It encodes CASGMGQNTGELFF.